Sequencing of this T cell receptor beta chain was carried out in a study of molecular identifiers for immune sequencing clone quantification. This clonotype was detected only a few times. TCRdb re-called the PCR reads through MiXCR, storing one row per CDR3 protein. The sample contains 400,000 to 600,000 distinct CDR3 sequences, around 23% of which appear only once. This CDR3 has 11 residues. Germline CDR1 and CDR2: LGHDT and YNNKEL (reference sequence). With V trimmed by 10 bases and J by 5 bases, 4 bases remained unmatched. The TCR sequence derives from a human donor in good health. Some libraries in this study had Jurkat cell RNA spiked in. The sequencing sample was made of naive CD8+ T cells from blood, with Jurkat cell RNA spiked in. Subset indicated: FACS-sorted CD8+CD4-CCR7+CD45RA+ naive T cells. The genes are TRBV3-1 and TRBJ1-1; 7 nucleotides line up with TRBD1. The chain's CDR3 is CATSGGTEAFF. The CDR3 coding sequence is TGTGCCACATCAGGGGGTACTGAAGCTTTCTTT.